The 12 T cell receptor beta chains below all came from one sample that was sequenced in a study of blood T cells in healthy people across ages. Using a J-beta primer mix together with a sample-barcoded 5' primer, a second PCR was run for roughly 6 to 12 cycles. TCRdb itself ran the 5' RACE reads through MiXCR, one entry per CDR3 protein. There are roughly 800,000 distinct CDR3 sequences in the sample; roughly 35% occur only once, and about an eighth lies in the top ten. The sample taken for sequencing was blood. These receptors originate from a man younger than 30 in good health.

The rearrangement uses TRBV9 and TRBJ1-4; D might be TRBD1 (5 bases). In germline, CDR1 is SGDLS, CDR2 YYNGEE. Trimming removed 3 bases at V and 7 bases at J, with 16 bases between. The length of the CDR3 is 15 residues. CDR3 protein: CASSDGGGQGEKLFF. DNA for the CDR3: TGTGCCAGCAGCGACGGCGGAGGTCAGGGTGAAAAACTGTTTTTT.

The gene calls are TRBV20-1 and TRBJ2-7, with 7 positions matching TRBD1. CDR1 is DFQATT, CDR2 SNEGSKA, per germline (reference sequence). The CDR3 runs 13 residues. Trimming cost V 2 bases and J 6 bases; bases outside gene matches: 7. CDR3: CSARKGAGGEQYF. CDR3 bases: TGCAGTGCTAGAAAGGGGGCAGGGGGCGAGCAGTACTTC.

The V and J genes are TRBV14 and TRBJ2-7; 7 bases are a match to TRBD2. The J call is uncertain, as TRBJ2-5 better fits the DNA end. CDR1 is SGHDN and CDR2 is FVKESK in the germline V gene. CDR3 size: 15 residues. CDR3 in amino acids: CASSQWKAGWETQYF. DNA for the CDR3: TGTGCCAGCAGCCAATGGAAAGCGGGGTGGGAGACCCAGTACTTC.

This clonotype has a handful of counts. The chain uses TRBV20-1 and TRBJ2-5, with 7 nucleotides matching TRBD2. With 0 bases clipped from V and 11 bases from J, the junction kept 3 bases outside the gene matches. The length of the CDR3 is 11 residues. Per the germline V gene, CDR1 is DFQATT and CDR2 is SNEGSKA (reference sequence). Here the CDR3 reads CSARDYGGQYF. For the CDR3, the DNA is TGCAGTGCTAGAGATTACGGGGGGCAGTACTTC.

The CDR3 loop is CASRPTSGGTTDTQYF. CDR3 nucleotides: TGTGCCAGCAGGCCGACTAGCGGGGGTACCACAGATACGCAGTATTTT. V and J are TRBV6-6 and TRBJ2-3; 12 nucleotides align to TRBD2. V lost 6 bases, J lost 2 bases, and 6 bases stayed unmatched. This CDR3 comprises 16 residues. Germline lookup yields CDR1 MNHNY and CDR2 SVGAGI (reference sequence).

V and J are TRBV4-3 and TRBJ2-1; tentatively, D is TRBD1 (6 bases). This CDR3 spans 16 amino acids. V lost 0 bases to trimming and J lost 2 bases, with 11 bases between them. Per germline, CDR1 LGHNA and CDR2 YSLEER. CDR3 nucleotide sequence: TGCGCCAGCAGCCAAGATGCAGGGGCTCCCTACAATGAGCAGTTCTTC. It encodes CASSQDAGAPYNEQFF.

This chain uses TRBV10-3 with TRBJ1-4, with D tentatively TRBD1 (5 bases). The ends were cut back, 0 bases at V and 0 bases at J, with 8 bases in the middle. The CDR3 spans 16 residues. Germline V gives CDR1 ENHRY, CDR2 SYGVKD. The CDR3 region is CAISESAGTTNEKLFF. In DNA form, the CDR3 reads TGTGCCATCAGTGAGTCAGCAGGGACAACTAATGAAAAACTGTTTTTT.

This clonotype was observed a few times. The chain is built from TRBV11-2 and TRBJ2-5, with D uncertain. Germline values: CDR1 SGHAT, CDR2 FQNNGV. This CDR3 is 13 amino acids long. Trimming stripped 4 bases from V and 5 bases from J, with 11 bases between. Here the CDR3 reads CASSSRVGETQYF. The DNA of the CDR3 is TGTGCCAGCAGCTCCCGTGTCGGGGAGACCCAGTACTTC.

The rearrangement links TRBV7-9 to TRBJ2-1; maybe TRBD1 (6 bases). Trimming removed 5 bases at V and 2 bases at J, with 13 bases between. Germline V gene sequence: CDR1 SEHNR, CDR2 FQNEAQ (reference sequence). The CDR3 runs 15 residues. CDR3: CASSIWSGAYNEQFF. In DNA form, the CDR3 reads TGTGCCAGCAGCATATGGTCAGGGGCCTACAATGAGCAGTTCTTC.

This clonotype was recorded many times. The chain joins TRBV20-1 to TRBJ2-5; D remains unclear. The CDR3 contains 14 residues. Trimming stripped 0 bases from V and 2 bases from J, with 10 bases between. Germline assignment: CDR1 DFQATT and CDR2 SNEGSKA (reference sequence). This CDR3 is CSAREKAAQETQYF. For the CDR3, the DNA is TGCAGTGCTAGAGAAAAGGCAGCACAAGAGACCCAGTACTTC.

Only one count was recorded for this clonotype. The chain couples TRBV20-1 to TRBJ1-2, with D possibly matching TRBD1 (5 bases). The CDR3 sequence is 13 residues long. Germline-derived CDR1 and CDR2 are DFQATT and SNEGSKA (reference sequence). Deletions cut 5 bases from V and 8 bases from J, with 18 bases between. CDR3 in DNA: TGCAGTGCTGGGCAGGGTCTTTTGAAGGGCTACACCTTC. Translating it yields CSAGQGLLKGYTF.

Of note for this clonotype: Possible read error: a much larger clone is one base away. This chain links TRBV12-3 or TRBV12-4 with TRBJ1-2; weak D call: TRBD1 (6 bases). The CDR3 totals 14 residues. This chain's CDR3 is CASSITTGSYGFTF. The CDR3 DNA sequence: TGTGCCAGCAGTATCACTACAGGGTCGTATGGCTTCACCTTC.